A selection of T cell receptor beta chains follows, all from one sample in a study of cytomegalovirus exposure and HLA in healthy donors. Profiling relied on immunoSEQ multiplex PCR, and the TCRdb table lists in-frame clones only, not all of them. Seen in this sample are about 160,000 clones; the ten most common clones hold 1% to 1.5%. The sample was PBMCs. These receptors were obtained from a woman aged 60-75 years in good health and CMV-seronegative. Both conserved end residues are part of each CDR3. Each record gives: V gene, J gene, D gene, CDR3 DNA, CDR3 protein. A D gene is named only where the DNA matches it firmly.

>TRBV9|TRBJ1-5|NA
TGTGCCAGCAGCGTAGGTGGCGAGGGCAATCAGCCCCAGCATTTT
CASSVGGEGNQPQHF
>TRBV6-5|TRBJ2-5|TRBD2
TGTGCCAGCAGTTACGGGGGGGTCCAAGAGACCCAGTACTTC
CASSYGGVQETQYF
>TRBV6-6|TRBJ1-5|NA
TGTGCCAGCAGTTATTTGGGGGAGGATCAGCCCCAGCATTTT
CASSYLGEDQPQHF
>TRBV5-1|TRBJ2-3|TRBD2
TGCGCCAGCAGCTCCCTCCTAGCGGTAGGCACAGATACGCAGTATTTT
CASSSLLAVGTDTQYF
>TRBV6-5|TRBJ1-2|TRBD1
TGTGCCAGCAGTCGACAGGGAAGGAGCTATGGCTACACCTTC
CASSRQGRSYGYTF
>TRBV1|TRBJ2-5|NA
TGCACCAGCGTTAGCGGGGAAAGACAAGAGACCCAGTACTTC
CTSVSGERQETQYF
>TRBV10-2|TRBJ1-2|NA
TGCGCCAGCAGTCCACAGGGAGACTATGGCTACACCTTC
CASSPQGDYGYTF
>TRBV5-1|TRBJ2-3|TRBD2
TGCGCCAGCAGCTTGGATCCAGCGGGAGGGGGGAGCGCAGATACGCAGTATTTT
CASSLDPAGGGSADTQYF
>TRBV5-1|TRBJ2-7|TRBD1
TGCGCCAGCAGCTTCGGGACAGGAGACTACGAGCAGTACTTC
CASSFGTGDYEQYF
>TRBV6-4|TRBJ2-1|NA
TGTGCCACCCGAGGCGCGGGCAATGAGCAGTTCTTC
CATRGAGNEQFF
>TRBV7-2|TRBJ2-7|TRBD1
TGTGCCAGCAGCCTTAGGAGAGGGGGCTTAAAGTCCTACGAGCAGTACTTC
CASSLRRGGLKSYEQYF
>TRBV19|TRBJ2-7|TRBD1
TGTGCCAGTAGTAACAGACAGGGATCCCCCTACGAGCAGTACTTC
CASSNRQGSPYEQYF
>TRBV5-1|TRBJ2-7|TRBD1
TGCGCCAGCAGCTTGGCCCAAGGGACAGTATCCTACGAGCAGTACTTC
CASSLAQGTVSYEQYF
>TRBV21-1|TRBJ2-1|NA
TGTGCCAGCGGATACGGACTAGCGGGTAGCAATGAGCAGTTCTTC
CASGYGLAGSNEQFF
>TRBV10-3|TRBJ2-7|TRBD1
TGTGCCACTGGAAGACAGGGGGCAGAGCAGTACTTC
CATGRQGAEQYF
>TRBV10-3|TRBJ2-3|NA
TGTGCCATCAGTGAAGGTTCGAGCGGGCTCACAGATACGCAGTATTTT
CAISEGSSGLTDTQYF